This T cell receptor (beta chain) was identified in a study of identical twins. Whole-study results and caveats: Insertions were reduced in abundant cord blood beta clonotypes but not in memory repertoires.

In its sample, this clonotype was seen a few times. The antigen remains undetermined. The CDR3 is 15 residues long. Looked up from germline, CDR1 is ENHRY and CDR2 is SYGVKD. Trimming took 3 bases from V and 0 from J, leaving 11 bases between them. TCRdb fed the 5' RACE reads into MiXCR, producing one record per CDR3 protein. The table lists 450,000 or so distinct CDR3 sequences, 14% of them singletons, with approximately 0.52% in the top ten. Another study also made use of these data, one on yellow fever vaccine responses in identical twins. From that study: Reportedly, the T cell response mounted by twins to vaccine seemed partly convergent, partly personalized.

The receptor's source is a woman under 30 in good health. The V call is TRBV10-3, the J call TRBJ1-1, with D perhaps matching TRBD1 (6 bases). Sequenced: CD4+ T cells sorted from blood. CDR3 loop: CAISDRRGMNTEAFF. In nucleotides, the CDR3 is TGTGCCATCAGTGATAGGAGGGGGATGAACACTGAAGCTTTCTTT.